Below are 17 T cell receptor beta chains sequenced from a single sample in a study of T-cell reconstitution after alpha-beta-depleted transplantation in children. As it was prepared, the TCRbeta library received unique molecular identifiers. TCRdb independently ran MiXCR on the PCR reads; one entry per CDR3 protein. Of about half a million distinct CDR3 sequences listed, approximately 12% are singletons. Source: PBMCs from the stem cell graft donor, taken from the stem cell graft. These receptors came from a human donor who donated a stem cell graft to a child with combined immunodeficiency.

Comments on this clonotype: The junction shows a germline mismatch at one end, possibly a read error. Here the CDR3 DNA reads TGCGCCAGCAGCCAATCCCGGACTAGCGGGTGGGCCAACCTTCTGGCTTTT. Translated: CASSQSRTSGWANLLAF. The gene calls are TRBV4-3 and TRBJ2-3, with 11 bases identical to TRBD2. Germline CDR1 and CDR2: LGHNA and YSLEER. The length of the CDR3 is 17 residues.

Many counts were recorded for this clonotype. This chain uses TRBV7-8 with TRBJ2-5; TRBD1 is a possible D gene (6 bases). The length of the CDR3 is 13 residues. CDR1 is SGHVS and CDR2 is FQNEAQ in the germline V gene. V shed 4 bases and J shed 2 bases, with 8 bases lying between them. The CDR3 loop is CASSSDSQETQYF. In DNA, the CDR3 is TGTGCCAGCAGCTCGGACAGTCAAGAGACCCAGTACTTC.

This CDR3 is CASSPGGGGYTF. The CDR3 bases are TGTGCCAGCAGCCCCGGAGGGGGTGGCTACACCTTC. The chain is built from TRBV7-6 and TRBJ1-2; D is possibly TRBD1 (6 bases). The CDR3 runs to 12 residues. CDR1 is SGHVS, CDR2 FNYEAQ, per germline. V gave up 5 bases and J gave up 7 bases, with 11 bases separating them.

Only a few counts were recorded for this clonotype. The rearrangement joins TRBV2 to TRBJ1-5; D gene ambiguous. Germline-derived CDR1 and CDR2 are SNHLY and FYNNEI. V was clipped by 3 bases and J by 7 bases, with 16 bases between them. The CDR3 extends over 15 amino acids. The CDR3 nucleotides read TGTGCCAGCAGTGATCCCAGACACCGTGGGCAGCCCCAGCATTTT. Protein sequence: CASSDPRHRGQPQHF.

This clonotype was observed at least ten times. The CDR3 region has the DNA TGCGCCAGCAGCCAAGATGCGGGGACTCCATCCTACGAGCAGTACTTC. Its translation is CASSQDAGTPSYEQYF. This chain uses TRBV4-3 with TRBJ2-7; TRBD2 might be the D (6 bases). Between the trimmed V and J ends, which lost 0 bases and 1 base, there was a span of 13 bases. CDR1 and CDR2 from the germline V gene are LGHNA and YSLEER. The CDR3 extends over 16 amino acids.

This clonotype was counted between two and nine times. CDR3 nucleotide sequence: TGTGCCAGCAGTTTCAAGGTCGGGACCCAGTACTTC. It yields the protein CASSFKVGTQYF. V usage is TRBV28 and J usage is TRBJ2-5, with no clear D. Trimming cost V 3 bases and J 7 bases, with 9 bases left between them. The CDR3 contains 12 residues. Germline V gives CDR1 MDHEN, CDR2 SYDVKM.

This clonotype was picked up a small number of times. V usage is TRBV12-3 or TRBV12-4 and J usage is TRBJ1-2, with TRBD1 as a possible D gene (6 bases). V lost 4 bases to trimming and J lost 6 bases, with 18 bases between them. The CDR3 extends over 15 amino acids. CDR3 region: CASSWDMGEGDGYTF. DNA of the CDR3: TGTGCCAGCAGTTGGGACATGGGGGAAGGAGATGGCTACACCTTC.

The chain employs TRBV30 and TRBJ1-1; D ambiguous. V was clipped by 5 bases and J by 1 base, with 5 bases between them. Per germline, CDR1 GTSNPN and CDR2 SVGIG (reference sequence). The CDR3 has 11 amino acids. CDR3 bases: TGTGCCTGGCACAGGAACACTGAAGCTTTCTTT. Amino acids: CAWHRNTEAFF. The complete variable domain, with remaining parts taken from reference TRBV30 and TRBJ1-1, reads SQTIHQWPATLVQPVGSPLSLECTVEGTSNPNLYWYRQAAGRGLQLLFYSVGIGQISSEVPQNLSASRPQDRQFILSSKKLLLSDSGFYLCAWHRNTEAFFGQGTRLTVV.

The V and J genes are TRBV4-3 and TRBJ2-7, with 10 bases lining up with TRBD1. The CDR3 length is 14 residues. Looked up from germline, CDR1 is LGHNA and CDR2 is YSLEER. Germline trimming cut 3 bases from V and 6 bases from J; bases unmatched to any gene: 5. The CDR3 here is CASSQDRGYCEQYF. The CDR3 DNA reads TGCGCCAGCAGCCAGGACAGGGGGTACTGCGAGCAGTACTTC.

This clonotype was observed at least ten times. The chain recombines TRBV9 with TRBJ2-1, with TRBD2 matching 8 bases. V dropped 0 bases and J dropped 4; count of bases not matched to a gene: 6. The CDR3 extends over 16 amino acids. Germline CDR1 SGDLS, CDR2 YYNGEE. The chain's CDR3 is CASSVVPAGAYNEQFF. The CDR3 nucleotides read TGTGCCAGCAGCGTAGTCCCAGCGGGGGCGTACAATGAGCAGTTCTTC.

The J gene is TRBJ1-2, the V gene TRBV4-3; the match to TRBD1 covers 7 bases. The germline V gene has CDR1 LGHNA and CDR2 YSLEER. The CDR3 loop spans 15 amino acids. Germline trimming cut 1 base from V and 3 bases from J; bases unmatched to any gene: 5. Here the CDR3 reads CASSQARGPDYGYTF. The CDR3 DNA sequence: TGCGCCAGCAGCCAAGCGAGGGGGCCTGACTATGGCTACACCTTC.

The sample holds a few counts of this clonotype. The chain has TRBV25-1 and TRBJ1-1; D remains ambiguous. The CDR3 totals 13 residues. Germline lookup yields CDR1 MGHDK and CDR2 SYGVNS. V was pared by 6 bases and J by 6 bases, with 14 bases between. CDR3 sequence reads: CASSFGDGPEAFF. The CDR3, as DNA: TGTGCCAGCAGCTTCGGAGATGGGCCTGAAGCTTTCTTT.

This clonotype occurred a few times. V is TRBV21-1 and J is TRBJ1-6; the DNA was not compared with TRBD1, the D call given in the table. TRBV21-1 is a pseudogene. The CDR3 totals 15 residues. The CDR3 nucleotides read TGTGCCAGCAGCAACGAGGGGACAGGGGATTCACCCCTCCACTTT. As protein: CASSNEGTGDSPLHF.

This clonotype was recorded many times. This chain connects TRBV11-2 to TRBJ2-7; 10 bases align to TRBD1. The ends lost 5 bases at V and 3 bases at J; junction bases unmatched: 7. CDR1 SGHAT and CDR2 FQNNGV come from the germline V gene. CDR3 length: 15 amino acids. CDR3 in amino acids: CASSAGTGEGYEQYF. The DNA of the CDR3 is TGTGCCAGCAGCGCTGGGACAGGGGAAGGCTACGAGCAGTACTTC.

This clonotype was counted between two and nine times. The gene calls are TRBV20-1 and TRBJ2-4; D call uncertain. Germline loops: CDR1 DFQATT, CDR2 SNEGSKA (reference sequence). The CDR3 loop spans 14 amino acids. With 6 bases removed from V and 0 bases from J, the gap between germline ends came to 12 bases. The CDR3 spells CSAVGFLAKNIQYF. The CDR3, as DNA: TGCAGTGCCGTCGGGTTTCTAGCCAAAAACATTCAGTACTTC.

This chain uses TRBV12-3 or TRBV12-4 with TRBJ1-4; possible D gene TRBD1, 5 bases. The CDR3 is made up of 15 amino acids. Between the trimmed V and J ends, which lost 6 bases and 8 bases, there was a span of 19 bases. As DNA, the CDR3 is TGTGCCAGCAGCGCGACAGTACCGGGAGGCGAAAAACTGTTTTTT. It is translated as CASSATVPGGEKLFF.

V gene TRBV23-1 combines with J gene TRBJ2-3; no clear D. TRBV23-1 belongs to the ORF category, with a function that is uncertain. This CDR3 has 16 amino acids. V was trimmed by 4 bases and J by 2 bases, leaving 16 bases between them. Here the CDR3 DNA reads TGCGCCAGCAGTCTTGGACGCTTTGTTAACACAGATACGCAGTATTTT. As protein: CASSLGRFVNTDTQYF.